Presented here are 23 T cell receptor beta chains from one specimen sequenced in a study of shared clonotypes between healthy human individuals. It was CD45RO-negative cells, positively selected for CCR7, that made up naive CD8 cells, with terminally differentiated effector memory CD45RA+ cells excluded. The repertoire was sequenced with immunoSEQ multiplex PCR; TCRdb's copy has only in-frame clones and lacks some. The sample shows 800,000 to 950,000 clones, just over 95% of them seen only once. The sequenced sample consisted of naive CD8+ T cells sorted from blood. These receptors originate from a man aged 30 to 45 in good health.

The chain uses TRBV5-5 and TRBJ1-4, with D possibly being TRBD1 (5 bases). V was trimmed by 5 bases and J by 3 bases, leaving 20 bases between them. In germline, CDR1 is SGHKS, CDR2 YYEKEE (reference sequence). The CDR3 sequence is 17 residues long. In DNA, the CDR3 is TGTGCCAGCAGTACCGAACCAGGGACGGAACCTAATGAAAAACTGTTTTTT. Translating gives CASSTEPGTEPNEKLFF. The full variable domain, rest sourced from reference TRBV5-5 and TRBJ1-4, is DAGVTQSPTHLIKTRGQQVTLRCSPISGHKSVSWYQQVLGQGPQFIFQYYEKEERGRGNFPDRFSARQFPNYSSELNVNALLLGDSALYLCASSTEPGTEPNEKLFFGSGTQLSVL.

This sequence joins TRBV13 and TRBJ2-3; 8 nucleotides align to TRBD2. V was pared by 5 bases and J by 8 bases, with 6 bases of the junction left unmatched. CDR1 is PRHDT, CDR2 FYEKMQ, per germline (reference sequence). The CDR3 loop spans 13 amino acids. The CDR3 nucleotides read TGTGCCAGCAGCCCCGGGGGGGGAGCTACGCAGTATTTT. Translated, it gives CASSPGGGATQYF.

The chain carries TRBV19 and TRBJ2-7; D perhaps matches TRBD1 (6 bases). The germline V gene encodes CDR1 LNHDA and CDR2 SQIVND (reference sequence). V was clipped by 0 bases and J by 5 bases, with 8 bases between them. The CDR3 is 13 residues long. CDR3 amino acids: CASSIDRGNEQYF. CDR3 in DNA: TGTGCCAGTAGTATAGACAGGGGAAACGAGCAGTACTTC.

DNA for the CDR3: TGTGCCAGCAGCTTATTTCCCCGACAGGGCCAAGAGACCCAGTACTTC. It is translated as CASSLFPRQGQETQYF. The genes are TRBV7-7 and TRBJ2-5; 7 bases map to TRBD1. J gave up 1 base and V 2 bases, and 7 bases lay outside the gene matches. The CDR3 is made up of 16 amino acids. Germline loops: CDR1 SSHAT, CDR2 FNYEAQ (reference sequence).

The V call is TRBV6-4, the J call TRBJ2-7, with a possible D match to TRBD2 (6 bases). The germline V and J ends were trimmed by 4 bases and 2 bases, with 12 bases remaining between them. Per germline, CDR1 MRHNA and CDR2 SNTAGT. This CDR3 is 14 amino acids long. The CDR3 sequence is CASSAGDFPYEQYF. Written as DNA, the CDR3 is TGTGCCAGCAGTGCCGGGGACTTCCCCTACGAGCAGTACTTC.

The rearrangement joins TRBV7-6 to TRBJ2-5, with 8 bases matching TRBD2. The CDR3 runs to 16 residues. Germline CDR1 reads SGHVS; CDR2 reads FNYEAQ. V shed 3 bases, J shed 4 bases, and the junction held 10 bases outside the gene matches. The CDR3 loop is CASSFYIAGRGETQYF. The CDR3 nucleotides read TGTGCCAGCAGCTTTTACATAGCGGGAAGGGGAGAGACCCAGTACTTC. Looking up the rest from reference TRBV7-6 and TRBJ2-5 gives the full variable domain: GAGVSQSPRYKVTKRGQDVALRCDPISGHVSLYWYRQALGQGPEFLTYFNYEAQQDKSGLPNDRFSAERPEGSISTLTIQRTEQRDSAMYRCASSFYIAGRGETQYFGPGTRLLVL.

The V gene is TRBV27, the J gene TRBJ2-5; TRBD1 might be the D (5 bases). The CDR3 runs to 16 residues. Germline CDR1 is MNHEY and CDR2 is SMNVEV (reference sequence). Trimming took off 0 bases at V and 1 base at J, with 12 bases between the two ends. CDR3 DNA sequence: TGTGCCAGCAGTTTATCGGGCGTTAGGGGCCAAGAGACCCAGTACTTC. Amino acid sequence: CASSLSGVRGQETQYF.

CDR3 DNA sequence: TGTGCCAGCAGCTTAGATCGAGCAGGGCCCTTCTCCTACGAGCAGTACTTC. It is translated as CASSLDRAGPFSYEQYF. The chain has TRBV7-2 and TRBJ2-7; D perhaps matches TRBD1 (5 bases). Germline V lookup: CDR1 SGHTA, CDR2 FQGNSA. V was cut by 1 base and J by 0 bases, with 16 bases left in between. The CDR3 sequence is 17 residues long.

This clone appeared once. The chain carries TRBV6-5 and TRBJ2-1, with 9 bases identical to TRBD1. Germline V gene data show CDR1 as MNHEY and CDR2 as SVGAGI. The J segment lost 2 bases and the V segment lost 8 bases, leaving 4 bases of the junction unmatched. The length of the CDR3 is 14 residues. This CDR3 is CASYGQGPYNEQFF. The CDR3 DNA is TGTGCCAGCTATGGACAGGGGCCCTACAATGAGCAGTTCTTC.

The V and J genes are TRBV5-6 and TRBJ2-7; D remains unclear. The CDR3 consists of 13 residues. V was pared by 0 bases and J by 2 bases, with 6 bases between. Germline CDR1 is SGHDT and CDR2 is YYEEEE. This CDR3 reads CASSLGEAYEQYF. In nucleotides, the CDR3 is TGTGCCAGCAGCTTGGGTGAGGCCTACGAGCAGTACTTC.

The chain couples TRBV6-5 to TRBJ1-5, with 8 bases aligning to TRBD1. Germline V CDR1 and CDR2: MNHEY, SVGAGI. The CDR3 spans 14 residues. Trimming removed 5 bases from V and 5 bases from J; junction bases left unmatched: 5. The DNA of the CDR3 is TGTGCCAGCAGTCGCGGACAGGGTCATCAGCCCCAGCATTTT. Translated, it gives CASSRGQGHQPQHF.

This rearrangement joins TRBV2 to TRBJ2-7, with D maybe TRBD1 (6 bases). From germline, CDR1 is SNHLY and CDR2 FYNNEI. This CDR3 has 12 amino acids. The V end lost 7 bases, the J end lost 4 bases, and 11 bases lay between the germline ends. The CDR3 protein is CASTTGLYEQYF. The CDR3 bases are TGTGCCAGCACAACAGGGCTATACGAGCAGTACTTC.

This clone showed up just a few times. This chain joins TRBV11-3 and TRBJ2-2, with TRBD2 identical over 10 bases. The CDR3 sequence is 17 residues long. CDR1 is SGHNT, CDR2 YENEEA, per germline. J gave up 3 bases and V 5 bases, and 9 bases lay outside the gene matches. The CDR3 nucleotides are TGTGCCAGCAGCCGGGGAGGGACTAGCGCGCACACCGGGGAGCTGTTTTTT. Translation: CASSRGGTSAHTGELFF.

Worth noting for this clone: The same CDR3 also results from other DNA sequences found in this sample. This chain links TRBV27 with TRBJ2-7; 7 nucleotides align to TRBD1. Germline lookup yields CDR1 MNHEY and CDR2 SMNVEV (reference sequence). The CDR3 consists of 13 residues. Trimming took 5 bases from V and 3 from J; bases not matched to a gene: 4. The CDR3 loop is CASSLGDSYEQYF. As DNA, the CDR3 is TGTGCCAGCAGTCTCGGGGACAGCTACGAGCAGTACTTC.

The CDR3 spells CASSPLSASSYEQYF. The DNA of the CDR3 is TGTGCCAGCAGCCCATTATCAGCGTCCTCCTACGAGCAGTACTTC. The chain has TRBV11-2 and TRBJ2-7; D is ambiguous. The ends were cut back, 5 bases at V and 0 bases at J, with 14 bases in the middle. Germline V gene lookup returns CDR1 SGHAT and CDR2 FQNNGV. This CDR3 comprises 15 residues.

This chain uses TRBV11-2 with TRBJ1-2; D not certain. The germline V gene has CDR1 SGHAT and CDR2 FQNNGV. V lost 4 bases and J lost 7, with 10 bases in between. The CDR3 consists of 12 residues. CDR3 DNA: TGTGCCAGCAGCTCCGACTCTTCTGGCTACACCTTC. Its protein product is CASSSDSSGYTF.

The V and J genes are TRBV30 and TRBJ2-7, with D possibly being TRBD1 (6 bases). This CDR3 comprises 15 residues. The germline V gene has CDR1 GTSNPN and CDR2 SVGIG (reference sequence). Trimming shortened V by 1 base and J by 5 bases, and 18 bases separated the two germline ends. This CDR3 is CAWSDNRVEIHEQYF. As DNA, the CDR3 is TGTGCCTGGAGTGACAACAGGGTGGAGATACACGAGCAGTACTTC.

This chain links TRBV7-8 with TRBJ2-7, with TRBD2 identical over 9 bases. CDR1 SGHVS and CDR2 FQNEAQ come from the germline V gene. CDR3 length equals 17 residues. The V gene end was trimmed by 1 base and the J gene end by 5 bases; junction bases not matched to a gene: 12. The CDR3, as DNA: TGTGCCAGCAGCTTAGTTCGACGAGGGACTAGCAATGACGAGCAGTACTTC. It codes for CASSLVRRGTSNDEQYF.

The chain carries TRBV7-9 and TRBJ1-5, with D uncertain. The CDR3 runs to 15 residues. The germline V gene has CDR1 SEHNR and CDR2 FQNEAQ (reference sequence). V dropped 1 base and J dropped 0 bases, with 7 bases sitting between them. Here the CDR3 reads CASSLGTVSNQPQHF. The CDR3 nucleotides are TGTGCCAGCAGCTTAGGGACCGTTAGCAATCAGCCCCAGCATTTT.

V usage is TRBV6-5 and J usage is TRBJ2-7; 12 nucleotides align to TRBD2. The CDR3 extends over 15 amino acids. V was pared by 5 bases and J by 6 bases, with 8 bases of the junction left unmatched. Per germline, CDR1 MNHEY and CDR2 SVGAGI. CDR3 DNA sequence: TGTGCCAGCAGTCAACTAGCGGGAGGCCGCGGCGAGCAGTACTTC. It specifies CASSQLAGGRGEQYF.

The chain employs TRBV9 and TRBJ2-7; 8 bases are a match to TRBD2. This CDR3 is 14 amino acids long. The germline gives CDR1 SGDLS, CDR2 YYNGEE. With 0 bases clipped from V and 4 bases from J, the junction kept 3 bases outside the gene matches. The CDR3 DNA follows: TGTGCCAGCAGCGTAGGGCGCGGGAGGTACGAGCAGTACTTC. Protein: CASSVGRGRYEQYF.

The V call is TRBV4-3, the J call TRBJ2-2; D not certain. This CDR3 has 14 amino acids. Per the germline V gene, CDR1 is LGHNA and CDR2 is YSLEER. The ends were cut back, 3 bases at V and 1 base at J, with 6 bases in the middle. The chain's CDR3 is CASSQWGNTGELFF. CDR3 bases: TGCGCCAGCAGCCAGTGGGGGAACACCGGGGAGCTGTTTTTT.

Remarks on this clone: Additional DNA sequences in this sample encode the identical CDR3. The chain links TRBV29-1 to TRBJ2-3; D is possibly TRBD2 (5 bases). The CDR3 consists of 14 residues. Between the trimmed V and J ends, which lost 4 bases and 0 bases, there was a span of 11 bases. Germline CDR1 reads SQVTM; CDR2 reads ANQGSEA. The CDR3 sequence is CSVVSGLSTDTQYF. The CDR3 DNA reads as TGCAGCGTTGTGAGCGGCCTTAGCACAGATACGCAGTATTTT.